This is a list of T cell receptor beta chains from one sample in a study of blood T cell repertoires in COVID-19. Profiled with immunoSEQ multiplex PCR; TCRdb holds only in-frame clones, not every one. The sample has 200,000 to 250,000 clones, 85% to 90% seen once. The sample consisted of peripheral blood. The receptors originated from a man aged 30 to 45 with COVID-19, enrolled during active disease. Each CDR3 is given with its conserved first and last residue. A D gene is named only where the DNA matches it firmly.

>TRBJ2-7|TRBD1|TRBV25-1
CASSEGQGYYEQYF
>TRBJ2-2|.|TRBV7-8
CASISGYAGGELFF
>TRBJ1-2|.|TRBV19
CASSRQVRYGYTF
>TRBJ2-6|.|TRBV2
CASSEETVANVLTF
>TRBJ1-2|.|TRBV12-3/TRBV12-4
CASSLQDNRSYTF
>TRBJ1-2|.|TRBV6-4
CASSEQGNSYGYTF
>TRBJ2-3|TRBD1|TRBV5-1
CASSQTGSGDTQYF
>TRBJ1-1|.|TRBV29-1
CSVDGAMNTEAFF
>TRBJ1-1|.|TRBV2
CASRSGRLEAFF
>TRBJ2-7|.|TRBV6-5
CASTSGRYYEQYF
>TRBJ1-2|.|TRBV18
CASSFDGAYGYTF
>TRBJ2-7|TRBD1|TRBV7-8
CASSQETGVGYEQYF
>TRBJ2-7|TRBD2|TRBV19
CASSGLAGGYEQYF
>TRBJ1-6|TRBD1|TRBV28
CASRLPSGGASPLHF
>TRBJ2-1|TRBD1|TRBV5-1
CASSSNRDRGYNEQFF
>TRBJ1-5|TRBD1|TRBV6-6
CASSLTGNQPQHF
>TRBJ1-1|TRBD1|TRBV3-1/TRBV3-2
CASSPGTGKGGTEAFF
>TRBJ2-1|TRBD2|TRBV5-1
CASSPGSGGAYNEQFF
>TRBJ1-2|.|TRBV11-1
CASSLAGQLGYTF
>TRBJ1-1|.|TRBV6-5
CASRSHQGDTEAFF
>TRBJ1-3|TRBD1|TRBV6-6
CASSWTGGSLKNTIYF
>TRBJ1-6|.|TRBV7-8
CASSLVGAGNNSPLHF
>TRBJ2-7|TRBD2|TRBV10-1
CASSEPGTSGGTYEQYF
>TRBJ2-7|.|TRBV3-1/TRBV3-2
CASSHIPGSYEQYF
>TRBJ1-5|.|TRBV5-1
CASSSAGGNQPQHF
>TRBJ1-2|TRBD1|TRBV11-2
CASSLGSGQGLYGYTF
>TRBJ2-7|TRBD1|TRBV7-9
CASSRPGQGAYEQYF
>TRBJ1-5|.|TRBV6-5
CASSRTGNGNQPQHF
>TRBJ1-4|.|TRBV7-8
CASLGGFNEKLFF
>TRBJ2-1|TRBD2|TRBV12-3/TRBV12-4
CASSLAGGGEQFF
>TRBJ2-1|TRBD1|TRBV11-1
CASSTGGSLSYNEQFF
>TRBJ1-1|TRBD1|TRBV19
CASSADREGFAEAFF
>TRBJ1-5|.|TRBV5-1
CASSAGTNQPQHF
>TRBJ2-1|TRBD2|TRBV7-8
CASSLEAWRGLAVYNEQFF
>TRBJ2-2|.|TRBV7-9
CASSTIGAGELFF
>TRBJ2-2|TRBD1|TRBV2
CASRAGQGLAGTGELFF
>TRBJ1-3|.|TRBV28
CASSLYQGTIYF
>TRBJ1-3|TRBD1|TRBV24-1
CATSDGTAGNTIYF
>TRBJ1-4|TRBD1|TRBV15
CATSRAGGRGIREKLFF
>TRBJ2-7|TRBD1|TRBV6-5
CASSRQGQYEQYF
>TRBJ1-6|TRBD1|TRBV12-3/TRBV12-4
CASGDRGNSPLHF
>TRBJ2-2|TRBD1|TRBV3-1/TRBV3-2
CASSQGTGNTGELFF
>TRBJ2-7|TRBD1|TRBV29-1
CSGTQGSEQYF
>TRBJ1-1|.|TRBV2
CASSRQGLNTEAFF
>TRBJ2-7|TRBD2|TRBV9
CASSVSELAGVNEQYF
>TRBJ1-1|.|TRBV5-1
CASSLRTVPMNTEAFF
>TRBJ1-1|.|TRBV19
CASNFVNTEAFF
>TRBJ1-5|.|TRBV6-6
CASSPGHTGNQPQHF
>TRBJ1-1|TRBD1|TRBV5-4
CASSPRTGLNTEAFF
>TRBJ1-2|TRBD1|TRBV19
CASSFWTGYDGYTF
>TRBJ1-2|TRBD1|TRBV29-1
CSVSGQAANYGYTF
>TRBJ2-7|.|TRBV6-1
CASSGTAYEQYF
>TRBJ1-5|.|TRBV9
CASSLGHFNQPQHF
>TRBJ2-2|TRBD1|TRBV11-1
CASSLDRGGTGELFF
>TRBJ2-7|TRBD1|TRBV4-1
CASSLGTGYEQYF
>TRBJ1-2|TRBD1|TRBV4-3
CASSQESRPGTVLYGYTF
>TRBJ1-5|TRBD1|TRBV23-1
CASTPPGGGYSNQPQHF
>TRBJ2-7|.|TRBV11-2
CASSPDSRQPTYEQYF
>TRBJ1-1|TRBD1|TRBV2
CATKDRGLNTEAFF